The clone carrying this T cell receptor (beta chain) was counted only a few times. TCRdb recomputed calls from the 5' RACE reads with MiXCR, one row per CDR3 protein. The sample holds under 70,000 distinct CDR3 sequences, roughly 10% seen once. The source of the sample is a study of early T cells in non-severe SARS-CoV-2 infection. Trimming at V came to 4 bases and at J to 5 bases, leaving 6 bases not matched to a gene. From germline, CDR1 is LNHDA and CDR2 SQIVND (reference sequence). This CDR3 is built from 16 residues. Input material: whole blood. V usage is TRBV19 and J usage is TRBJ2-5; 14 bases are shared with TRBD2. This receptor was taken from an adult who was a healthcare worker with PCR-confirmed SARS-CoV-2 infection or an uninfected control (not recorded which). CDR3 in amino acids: CASSKGLAGGSETQYF. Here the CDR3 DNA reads TGTGCCAGTAGTAAAGGACTAGCGGGAGGTTCTGAGACCCAGTACTTC.